The 31 T cell receptor beta chains listed next were all sequenced from one sample in a study of cytomegalovirus exposure and HLA in healthy donors. The method was immunoSEQ multiplex PCR; TCRdb's version includes in-frame clones alone and lacks a portion of them. Of over 200,000 clones listed, around nine tenths are singletons. Material: PBMCs. The source is a woman aged 18 to 35 in good health and CMV-seronegative.

This chain uses TRBV27 with TRBJ2-1, with a tentative D call TRBD1 (6 bases). Germline CDR1 MNHEY, CDR2 SMNVEV (reference sequence). Trimming stripped 2 bases from V and 7 bases from J, with 9 bases between. The CDR3 totals 13 residues. The CDR3 DNA reads as TGTGCCAGCAGTTTAGTGAGGGGGAATGAGCAGTTCTTC. As protein: CASSLVRGNEQFF.

The chain combines TRBV7-9 with TRBJ1-1, with 9 positions matching TRBD1. With V trimmed by 1 base and J by 5 bases, 5 bases remained unmatched. This CDR3 region has 15 residues. The germline gives CDR1 SEHNR, CDR2 FQNEAQ (reference sequence). The CDR3 nucleotides read TGTGCCAGCAGCTTAGGGGGACAGGGTTTAACTGAAGCTTTCTTT. This codes for CASSLGGQGLTEAFF.

The chain has TRBV6-5 and TRBJ2-1, with D perhaps TRBD1 (6 bases). CDR3 length: 16 amino acids. The V gene's germline CDR1 is MNHEY and CDR2 SVGAGI. The V end was cut by 0 bases, the J end by 0 bases, with 9 bases between. CDR3 sequence (DNA): TGTGCCAGCAGTTACTCGGGGGCCAACTCCTACAATGAGCAGTTCTTC. Encoded protein: CASSYSGANSYNEQFF.

This clone has a handful of counts. This chain joins TRBV30 and TRBJ2-7; 9 nucleotides align to TRBD1. The CDR3 runs to 14 residues. In germline, CDR1 is GTSNPN, CDR2 SVGIG (reference sequence). Trimming removed 3 bases from V and 3 bases from J; junction bases left unmatched: 6. CDR3: CAWSPGTGFYEQYF. Here the CDR3 DNA reads TGTGCCTGGAGCCCCGGGACAGGGTTCTACGAGCAGTACTTC.

The J gene is TRBJ1-1, the V gene TRBV28; D possibly corresponds to TRBD1 (5 bases). The germline V gene encodes CDR1 MDHEN and CDR2 SYDVKM. Trimming took 6 bases from V and 4 from J, leaving 18 bases between them. CDR3 length equals 15 residues. CDR3 sequence: CASSQGGQAGTEAFF. DNA of the CDR3: TGTGCCAGCAGCCAGGGAGGGCAGGCGGGCACTGAAGCTTTCTTT.

The rearrangement uses TRBV5-4 and TRBJ2-7, with D perhaps matching TRBD2 (7 bases). CDR1 and CDR2 from the germline V gene are SGHNT and YYREEE (reference sequence). The CDR3 contains 15 residues. V lost 0 bases, J lost 0 bases, and 10 bases lay in between. For the CDR3, the DNA is TGTGCCAGCAGCTTGGACCGGGGGGCCTCCTACGAGCAGTACTTC. This encodes CASSLDRGASYEQYF.

This sequence joins TRBV2 and TRBJ1-2, with 9 bases fitting TRBD1. Germline CDR1 is SNHLY and CDR2 is FYNNEI. With 6 bases clipped from V and 0 bases from J, the junction kept 8 bases outside the gene matches. The CDR3 runs 16 residues. This CDR3 is CASSGQGKRANYGYTF. CDR3 in DNA: TGTGCCAGCAGCGGACAGGGGAAAAGAGCTAACTATGGCTACACCTTC.

The chain recombines TRBV5-1 with TRBJ2-5; 10 nucleotides agree with TRBD2. The CDR3 length is 15 residues. V lost 4 bases, J lost 5 bases, and 8 bases stayed unmatched. Germline assignment: CDR1 SGHRS and CDR2 YFSETQ. This CDR3 reads CASSLSGRVVETQYF. CDR3 in DNA: TGCGCCAGCAGCCTCAGCGGGAGGGTTGTGGAGACCCAGTACTTC. Complete variable domain (other parts from reference TRBV5-1 and TRBJ2-5): KAGVTQTPRYLIKTRGQQVTLSCSPISGHRSVSWYQQTPGQGLQFLFEYFSETQRNKGNFPGRFSGRQFSNSRSEMNVSTLELGDSALYLCASSLSGRVVETQYFGPGTRLLVL.

This chain connects TRBV5-1 to TRBJ1-4; D possibly corresponds to TRBD1 (6 bases). CDR1 is SGHRS, CDR2 YFSETQ, per germline. Trimming cost V 6 bases and J 12 bases, with 30 bases left between them. CDR3 length: 17 residues. The CDR3 reads CASTLSYAGANLRELFF. Here the CDR3 DNA reads TGCGCCAGCACCCTTAGCTATGCAGGGGCGAATCTTCGGGAACTGTTTTTT.

DNA for the CDR3: TGTGCCAGCAGCGTAGATCCCCGGGGCGGGAAGTACAATGAGCAGTTCTTC. Translating it yields CASSVDPRGGKYNEQFF. The chain carries TRBV9 and TRBJ2-1; D may be TRBD2 (6 bases). This CDR3 contains 17 residues. Germline values: CDR1 SGDLS, CDR2 YYNGEE. Trimming shortened V by 0 bases and J by 4 bases, and 17 bases separated the two germline ends.

This clone was found once. The chain employs TRBV18 and TRBJ2-3; TRBD2 aligns across 10 bases. This CDR3 spans 20 amino acids. Per germline, CDR1 KGHSH and CDR2 LQKENI. V was pared by 2 bases and J by 3 bases, with 17 bases of the junction left unmatched. The CDR3 DNA reads TGTGCCAGCTCACCAGGTTCGGAGGATTGGAGCGGGAGGGATACAGATACGCAGTATTTT. Its translation is CASSPGSEDWSGRDTDTQYF.

The V gene is TRBV29-1, the J gene TRBJ2-3, with 9 bases identical to TRBD1. CDR1 SQVTM and CDR2 ANQGSEA come from the germline V gene. The CDR3 loop spans 13 amino acids. This chain's CDR3 is CRSRDRGTDTQYF. CDR3 bases: TGCAGGAGTCGGGACAGGGGCACAGATACGCAGTATTTT.

The J gene is TRBJ1-1, the V gene TRBV2; D possibly corresponds to TRBD1 (5 bases). CDR1 and CDR2 from the germline V gene are SNHLY and FYNNEI. The CDR3 contains 14 residues. Trimming removed 7 bases from V and 2 bases from J, with 14 bases in between. CDR3 sequence: CASTRQTTNTEAFF. In nucleotides, the CDR3 is TGTGCCAGCACTCGACAGACCACTAACACTGAAGCTTTCTTT. Looking up the rest from reference TRBV2 and TRBJ1-1 gives the full variable domain: EPEVTQTPSHQVTQMGQEVILRCVPISNHLYFYWYRQILGQKVEFLVSFYNNEISEKSEIFDDQFSVERPDGSNFTLKIRSTKLEDSAMYFCASTRQTTNTEAFFGQGTRLTVV.

The chain employs TRBV5-1 and TRBJ2-5, with 11 bases fitting TRBD2. V shed 4 bases, J shed 5 bases, and the junction held 13 bases outside the gene matches. CDR3 length: 17 residues. Germline V gene lookup returns CDR1 SGHRS and CDR2 YFSETQ. The CDR3 loop reads CASSLTLAGGPGETQYF. The CDR3 DNA is TGCGCCAGCAGCCTTACCCTAGCGGGAGGTCCGGGGGAGACCCAGTACTTC.

J is TRBJ1-2 and V is TRBV5-1, with 7 bases that match TRBD1. The CDR3 totals 13 residues. The ends lost 4 bases at V and 2 bases at J; junction bases unmatched: 2. Germline-derived CDR1 and CDR2 are SGHRS and YFSETQ. The chain's CDR3 is CASSPGQNYGYTF. The CDR3 nucleotides read TGCGCCAGCAGCCCGGGACAGAACTATGGCTACACCTTC.

With respect to this clone: A junction boundary mismatches the germline segment, possibly from a read error. The chain uses TRBV25-1 and TRBJ1-2; D gene uncertain. Germline V gene data show CDR1 as MGHDK and CDR2 as SYGVNS. This CDR3 has 16 amino acids. CDR3 amino acids: CASSIRESPYFYRYTF. The CDR3 region has the DNA TGTGCCAGCAGTATTCGGGAGTCCCCATATTTCTATCGCTACACCTTC.

The count of this clone is one. The gene calls are TRBV15 and TRBJ2-1; 14 nucleotides line up with TRBD2. The V segment lost 7 bases and the J segment 10 bases; nucleotides outside the gene matches: 6. CDR1 is LNHNV, CDR2 YYDKDF, per germline (reference sequence). This CDR3 region has 14 residues. The CDR3 spells CATIGTSGRREQFF. The CDR3 DNA reads TGTGCCACCATCGGGACTAGCGGGAGACGAGAGCAGTTCTTC.

In its sample, this clone was seen once. The chain uses TRBV2 and TRBJ2-5; D is uncertain. The J call may be mistaken, given a closer DNA end match to TRBJ2-7. This CDR3 has 13 amino acids. Per the germline V gene, CDR1 is SNHLY and CDR2 is FYNNEI. CDR3 in amino acids: CASSQTGSYEQYF. CDR3 coding DNA: TGTGCCAGCAGCCAGACTGGTTCCTACGAGCAGTACTTC.

This clone came up once. The CDR3, as DNA: TGTGCCAGCAGCCCGACAGGACCTTTAGCAGATACGCAGTATTTT. Translation gives CASSPTGPLADTQYF. The J gene is TRBJ2-3, the V gene TRBV11-2; tentative D call: TRBD1 (6 bases). The CDR3 spans 15 residues. Trimming removed 5 bases from V and 4 bases from J, with 16 bases in between. Germline V gives CDR1 SGHAT, CDR2 FQNNGV.

This chain joins TRBV7-6 and TRBJ1-1, with 12 bases lining up with TRBD1. The CDR3 sequence is 19 residues long. Germline lookup yields CDR1 SGHVS and CDR2 FNYEAQ. V was clipped by 3 bases and J by 3 bases; unmatched bases: 14. The CDR3 here is CASSFGRAGQGALDTEAFF. The CDR3 DNA reads as TGTGCCAGCAGCTTTGGTCGGGCGGGACAGGGGGCTTTGGACACTGAAGCTTTCTTT.

This chain links TRBV5-6 with TRBJ2-2; 13 positions match TRBD2. V trimming: 4 bases; J trimming: 7 bases; junction bases outside the gene matches: 7. The CDR3 sequence is 16 residues long. Per the germline V gene, CDR1 is SGHDT and CDR2 is YYEEEE. The CDR3 sequence: CASSITSGRADGELFF. The CDR3 region has the DNA TGTGCCAGCAGCATTACTAGCGGGAGGGCAGACGGGGAGCTGTTTTTT.

The chain uses TRBV4-1 and TRBJ2-3; 7 positions match TRBD2. The junction had 13 bases not matched to a gene; V was cut back by 6 bases and J by 7 bases. The CDR3 consists of 15 residues. CDR1 MGHRA and CDR2 YSYEKL come from the germline V gene. The CDR3 spells CASRRGAGSVNTQYF. The CDR3 nucleotides are TGCGCCAGCAGACGAGGAGCGGGGAGTGTGAATACGCAGTATTTT.

The chain employs TRBV9 and TRBJ2-1, with no clear D. The CDR3 has 14 residues. Between the trimmed V and J ends, which lost 1 base and 10 bases, there was a span of 15 bases. Germline CDR1 and CDR2: SGDLS and YYNGEE. The CDR3 here is CASSVSALRPEQFF. The CDR3 nucleotides are TGTGCCAGCAGCGTATCCGCCTTGCGGCCCGAGCAGTTCTTC.

J is TRBJ2-4 and V is TRBV28; the match to TRBD2 covers 7 bases. The germline V gene has CDR1 MDHEN and CDR2 SYDVKM. This CDR3 contains 13 residues. The ends lost 2 bases at V and 11 bases at J; junction bases unmatched: 6. Here the CDR3 reads CASSLREAQVQYF. The DNA of the CDR3 is TGTGCCAGCAGTTTACGGGAGGCCCAAGTTCAGTACTTC.

In DNA, the CDR3 is TGTGCCAGCAGTTCCCCTCAGGGGGCCAAAAACATTCAGTACTTC. Its translation is CASSSPQGAKNIQYF. The genes are TRBV28 and TRBJ2-4; TRBD1 might be the D (6 bases). Germline loops: CDR1 MDHEN, CDR2 SYDVKM. CDR3 length: 15 residues. Trimming removed 4 bases at V and 1 base at J, with 11 bases between.

The genes are TRBV28 and TRBJ1-3; D may be TRBD1 (5 bases). The length of the CDR3 is 14 residues. Germline loops: CDR1 MDHEN, CDR2 SYDVKM. Trimming took off 3 bases at V and 0 bases at J, with 6 bases between the two ends. As DNA, the CDR3 is TGTGCCAGCAGTTTGGGGGGCTCTGGAAACACCATATATTTT. Translating gives CASSLGGSGNTIYF.

This sequence joins TRBV7-2 and TRBJ2-7, with 9 bases aligning to TRBD2. The germline V gene encodes CDR1 SGHTA and CDR2 FQGNSA. This CDR3 has 18 amino acids. With V trimmed by 3 bases and J by 0 bases, 12 bases remained unmatched. The CDR3 sequence: CASSFRAAGGRASYEQYF. CDR3 coding DNA: TGTGCCAGCAGCTTCAGGGCGGCGGGAGGGCGAGCCTCCTACGAGCAGTACTTC.

The gene calls are TRBV19 and TRBJ2-5; 9 bases map to TRBD1. V was clipped by 6 bases and J by 2 bases; unmatched bases: 7. CDR3 size: 15 residues. CDR1 and CDR2 (germline): LNHDA, SQIVND (reference sequence). CDR3 DNA: TGTGCCAGTAGCCCCCCGGGACAGGGACAAGAGACCCAGTACTTC. This translates into CASSPPGQGQETQYF. Looking up the rest from reference TRBV19 and TRBJ2-5 gives the full variable domain: DGGITQSPKYLFRKEGQNVTLSCEQNLNHDAMYWYRQDPGQGLRLIYYSQIVNDFQKGDIAEGYSVSREKKESFPLTVTSAQKNPTAFYLCASSPPGQGQETQYFGPGTRLLVL.

The V and J genes are TRBV9 and TRBJ2-5, with D maybe TRBD2 (5 bases). Germline loops: CDR1 SGDLS, CDR2 YYNGEE. Trimming took 4 bases from V and 4 from J, leaving 14 bases between them. The CDR3 sequence is 14 residues long. The CDR3 DNA sequence: TGTGCCAGCAGCCCACGTGAGGGCCGAGAGACCCAGTACTTC. This translates into CASSPREGRETQYF.

This chain connects TRBV28 to TRBJ1-1; TRBD1 might be the D (6 bases). The germline V and J ends were trimmed by 7 bases and 1 base, with 16 bases remaining between them. CDR3 size: 15 residues. CDR1 MDHEN and CDR2 SYDVKM come from the germline V gene. The CDR3 DNA reads as TGTGCCAGCAAACCACAGGGTAGGAGGAACACTGAAGCTTTCTTT. This gives the protein CASKPQGRRNTEAFF. Together with reference TRBV28 and TRBJ1-1, the CDR3 gives the full variable domain: DVKVTQSSRYLVKRTGEKVFLECVQDMDHENMFWYRQDPGLGLRLIYFSYDVKMKEKGDIPEGYSVSREKKERFSLILESASTNQTSMYLCASKPQGRRNTEAFFGQGTRLTVV.

This clone appeared a single time. This rearrangement joins TRBV28 to TRBJ2-3; D gene unclear. The CDR3 is 14 amino acids. Germline values: CDR1 MDHEN, CDR2 SYDVKM. V lost 2 bases and J 2 bases, leaving 8 bases between the germline ends. The CDR3 region is CASSLGLHTDTQYF. The DNA of the CDR3 is TGTGCCAGCAGTTTAGGGCTACACACAGATACGCAGTATTTT.